The 3 T cell receptor beta chains listed next were all sequenced from one sample in a study of human thymus T cells. Sequencing used immunoSEQ multiplex PCR; TCRdb keeps in-frame clones, though not all of them. Of roughly 60,000 clones in the sample, about 94% were seen once. Sequenced material: blood. The receptor source for this set is a boy in the first two years of life with a congenital heart defect but otherwise immunologically healthy.

The V and J genes are TRBV10-3 and TRBJ2-5, with 9 nucleotides matching TRBD1. J gave up 4 bases and V 10 bases, and 7 bases lay outside the gene matches. The CDR3 runs 13 residues. The germline V gene encodes CDR1 ENHRY and CDR2 SYGVKD. The CDR3 nucleotides read TGTGCCACGAGCCACAGGGGGCGAGAGACCCAGTACTTC. Its translation: CATSHRGRETQYF.

J is TRBJ1-6 and V is TRBV25-1; D gene unclear. V gave up 1 base and J gave up 4 bases, with 5 bases separating them. The germline V gene has CDR1 MGHDK and CDR2 SYGVNS. The CDR3 runs to 14 residues. As DNA, the CDR3 is TGTGCCAGCAGTGAATCTGGGTATAATTCACCCCTCCACTTT. Encoded protein: CASSESGYNSPLHF.

The chain joins TRBV28 to TRBJ2-5, with D perhaps TRBD1 (5 bases). Germline CDR1 reads MDHEN; CDR2 reads SYDVKM. The CDR3 has 14 residues. The V end lost 5 bases, the J end lost 3 bases, and 13 bases lay between the germline ends. The CDR3 is CASSPAGMKETQYF. In DNA form, the CDR3 reads TGTGCCAGCAGTCCGGCAGGGATGAAAGAGACCCAGTACTTC. Drawing the rest from reference TRBV28 and TRBJ2-5, the complete variable domain is DVKVTQSSRYLVKRTGEKVFLECVQDMDHENMFWYRQDPGLGLRLIYFSYDVKMKEKGDIPEGYSVSREKKERFSLILESASTNQTSMYLCASSPAGMKETQYFGPGTRLLVL.